This T cell receptor beta chain was recorded in a study of blood T cell repertoires in COVID-19. Looking at the study overall: Samples came from the United States, Italy and Spain, spanning acute and convalescent COVID-19.

Original handling: It was from reference gene primer amplification that nucleated cell counts were estimated. Measured with immunoSEQ multiplex PCR; TCRdb has only the in-frame clones, and not every one. The DNA was the basis for D and trimming; V, J and clone size are from that table. This sample has tens of thousands of clones, with about four fifths found just once. Looked up from germline, CDR1 is SGHTA and CDR2 is FQGTGA. The ends lost 4 bases at V and 0 bases at J; junction bases unmatched: 5. This CDR3 spans 16 amino acids. The origin of this receptor is a man aged 65 to 85 with active COVID-19. Sequenced sample: peripheral blood. This chain joins TRBV7-3 and TRBJ2-3; 9 nucleotides align to TRBD2. The CDR3 is CASSWLSGGSTDTQYF. CDR3 bases: TGTGCCAGCAGCTGGCTTAGCGGGGGAAGCACAGATACGCAGTATTTT.